This TCR beta chain is from a study of blood T cell repertoires in COVID-19 (dated by TCRdb to 2018 to 2020). Notes on the research overall: Collaborator samples came from the United States, Italy and Spain and covered acute and convalescent phases of COVID-19. The prospective study material was composed of cDNA or gDNA derived from T cells, B-cell-depleted T cells, or PBMCs. The dataset comprised deeply sampled blood TCRbeta repertoires from subjects exposed to, actively infected with, or recovered from COVID-19. The repertoires were released in a freely available public database meant as a resource for research on the immune response to SARS-CoV-2. Samples came from the ongoing ImmuneRACE study (first 160 participants) plus 1,254 subjects from 6 global collaborators. Nearly every sample came with metadata listing a de-identified subject ID, COVID-19 status, age in years and sex. Where HLA class I and class II types were available, the types were taken from metadata supplied by the sample provider, not from assay-based typing. Findings and caveats that apply to the study as a whole: The amount of clinical and demographic metadata varied by source and participant and was provided uncurated.

Worth noting for this clone: The antigen this receptor binds is unknown. Base qualities are missing; no much larger clone stands one base away.

Looking up the germline V gene (reference sequence) yields CDR1 PRHDT and CDR2 FYEKMQ. Including cysteine and phenylalanine, the CDR3 has 19 amino acids. Only the CDR3 part of the read is kept: 57 bases, read in frame from the first base. V lost 8 bases and J lost 5 bases, and the count of bases not matched to a germline gene is 20. The immunoSEQ Assay, a bias-controlled multiplex PCR, was used to amplify TCRbeta CDR3 regions from genomic DNA. Processing in the source paper ran as follows. Nucleated cell counts per sample were estimated from amplification of reference gene primers within the assay. To quantify the absolute abundance of each unique TCRbeta CDR3 rearrangement, sequence reads were collapsed and filtered. Productive Simpson clonality was computed per sample as the square root of Simpson's diversity index over productive rearrangements. Not all clones reach the TCRdb copy of this immuneACCESS table, which keeps in-frame sequences only. Checked studies attribute under half of the gap to unresolved V genes and leave the rest unexplained. V and J calls and clone size are as listed in that table; D and trimming were resolved from the DNA. This sample comprises 150,000 to 200,000 clones, 80% to 85% of them detected only once. The ten largest clones capture about 4.9% of the sample.

The collaborating institutions used their own protocols to collect whole blood in K2EDTA tubes. For TCRbeta analysis, collaborator samples were shipped as frozen whole blood, as isolated PBMCs, or as DNA extracted from either sample type. Rearrangement joined TRBV13 to TRBJ2-7; 14 central bases correspond to TRBD2. The clonotype was recovered from a young woman with acute or convalescent COVID-19. Sequenced: peripheral blood. The nucleotide sequence is TGTGCCAGCCAACCCCCTCTGGTCGGGACTAGCGGGAGCGACCACGAGCAGTACTTC. This codes for CASQPPLVGTSGSDHEQYF.